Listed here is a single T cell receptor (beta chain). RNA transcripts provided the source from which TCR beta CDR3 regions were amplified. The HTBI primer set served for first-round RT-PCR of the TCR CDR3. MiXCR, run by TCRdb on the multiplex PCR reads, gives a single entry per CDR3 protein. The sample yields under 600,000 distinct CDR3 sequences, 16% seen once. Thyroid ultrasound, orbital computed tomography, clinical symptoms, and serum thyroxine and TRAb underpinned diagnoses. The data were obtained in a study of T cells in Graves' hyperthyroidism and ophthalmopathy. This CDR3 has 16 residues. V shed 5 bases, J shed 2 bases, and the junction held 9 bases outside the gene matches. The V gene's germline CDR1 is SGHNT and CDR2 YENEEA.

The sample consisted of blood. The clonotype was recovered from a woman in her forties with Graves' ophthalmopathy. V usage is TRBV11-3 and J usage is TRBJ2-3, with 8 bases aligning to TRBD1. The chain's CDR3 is CASSPRRTGNTDTQYF. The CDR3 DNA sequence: TGTGCCAGCAGCCCTCGCCGGACAGGGAACACAGATACGCAGTATTTT.